This TCR beta chain was found in a study of response to subunit inactivated influenza vaccine. This clonotype has ten or more counts. Via MiXCR, TCRdb re-called the RT-PCR reads, giving one row per CDR3 protein. The sample yields 290,000 or so distinct CDR3 sequences, about 20% seen once. V shed 5 bases and J shed 5 bases, with 10 bases lying between them. This CDR3 region has 13 residues. Germline values: CDR1 LGHDT, CDR2 YNNKEL (reference sequence). The source was PBMCs from blood, collected about 20 months after vaccination. This receptor was taken from a man between 50 and 69 years old who received an inactivated influenza vaccine. This chain connects TRBV3-1 to TRBJ1-5, with D unresolved. The CDR3 loop is CASSREQDQPQHF. The CDR3 nucleotides are TGTGCCAGCAGCAGGGAGCAGGATCAGCCCCAGCATTTT. Full variable domain (missing parts from reference TRBV3-1 and TRBJ1-5): DTAVSQTPKYLVTQMGNDKSIKCEQNLGHDTMYWYKQDSKKFLKIMFSYNNKELIINETVPNRFSPKSPDKAHLNLHINSLELGDSAVYFCASSREQDQPQHFGDGTRLSIL.